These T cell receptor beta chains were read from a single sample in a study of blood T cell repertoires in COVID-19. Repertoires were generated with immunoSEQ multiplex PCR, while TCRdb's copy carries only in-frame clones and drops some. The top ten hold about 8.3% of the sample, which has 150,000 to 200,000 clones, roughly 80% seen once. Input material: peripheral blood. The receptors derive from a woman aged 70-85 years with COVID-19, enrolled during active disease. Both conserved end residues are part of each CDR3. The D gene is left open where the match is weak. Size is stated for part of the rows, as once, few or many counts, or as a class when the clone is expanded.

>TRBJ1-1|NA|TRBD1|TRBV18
CASSVTGVNTEAFF
TGTGCCAGCTCAGTCACAGGGGTTAACACTGAAGCTTTCTTT
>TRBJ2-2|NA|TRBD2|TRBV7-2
CASSSSGTSYTGELFF
TGTGCCAGCAGCTCCTCCGGGACTAGCTACACCGGGGAGCTGTTTTTT
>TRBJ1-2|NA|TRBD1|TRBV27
CASSFWGQNYGYTF
TGTGCCAGCAGTTTCTGGGGACAGAACTATGGCTACACCTTC
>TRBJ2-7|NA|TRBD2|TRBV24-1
CATRTWGGLLYEQYF
TGTGCCACCAGGACCTGGGGGGGACTGCTCTACGAGCAGTACTTC
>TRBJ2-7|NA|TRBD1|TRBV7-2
CASRPQDRGRAYEQYF
TGTGCCAGCAGACCCCAGGACAGGGGGAGGGCCTACGAGCAGTACTTC
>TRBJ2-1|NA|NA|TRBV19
CASSIGPVYNEQFF
TGTGCCAGTAGTATTGGGCCAGTTTACAATGAGCAGTTCTTC
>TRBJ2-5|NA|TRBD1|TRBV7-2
CASSLMTGSQETQYF
TGTGCCAGCAGCCTCATGACAGGGTCCCAAGAGACCCAGTACTTC
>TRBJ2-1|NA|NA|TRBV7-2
CASTPLAPPGNEQFF
TGTGCCAGCACCCCCCTAGCGCCCCCTGGGAATGAGCAGTTCTTC
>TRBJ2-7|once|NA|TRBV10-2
CASSESRTVTYEQYF
TGCGCCAGCAGTGAGTCGAGAACAGTAACCTACGAGCAGTACTTC
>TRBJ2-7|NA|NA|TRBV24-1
CATSAQGSYEQYF
TGTGCCACCAGTGCGCAGGGCTCCTACGAGCAGTACTTC
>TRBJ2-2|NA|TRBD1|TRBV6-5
CASSAGTGPTGELFF
TGTGCCAGCAGCGCCGGGACAGGACCCACCGGGGAGCTGTTTTTT
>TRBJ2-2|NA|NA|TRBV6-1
CASSEHGGSNTGELFF
TGTGCCAGCAGTGAACATGGCGGTTCTAACACCGGGGAGCTGTTTTTT
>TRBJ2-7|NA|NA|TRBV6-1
CASSEGTRGYEQYF
TGTGCCAGCAGTGAGGGGACGCGGGGCTACGAGCAGTACTTC
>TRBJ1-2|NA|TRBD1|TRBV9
CASSPWTGISNGYTF
TGTGCCAGCAGCCCCTGGACAGGGATCAGCAATGGCTACACCTTC
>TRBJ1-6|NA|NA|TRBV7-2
CASSLALAGETPLHF
TGTGCCAGCAGCTTAGCGTTGGCAGGGGAGACACCCCTCCACTTT
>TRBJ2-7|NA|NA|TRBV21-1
CASSCRRCYYEQYF
TGTGCCAGCAGCTGCCGCAGGTGCTACTACGAGCAGTACTTC
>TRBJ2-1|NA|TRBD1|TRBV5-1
CASSPQGGYEQFF
TGCGCCAGCAGCCCACAGGGGGGATATGAGCAGTTCTTC
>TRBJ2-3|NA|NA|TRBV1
CTSSPGTLLSTDTQYF
TGCACCAGCAGCCCAGGGACTTTGTTAAGCACAGATACGCAGTATTTT
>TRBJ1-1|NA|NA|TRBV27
CASSLQGRTEAFF
TGTGCCAGCAGTTTACAGGGGCGGACTGAAGCTTTCTTT
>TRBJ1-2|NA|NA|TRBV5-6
CASSLVGVRVSNYGYTF
TGTGCCAGCAGCTTAGTAGGGGTAAGGGTTTCTAACTATGGCTACACCTTC
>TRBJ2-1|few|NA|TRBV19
CASSIQGTYNEQFF
TGTGCCAGTAGTATACAGGGCACCTACAATGAGCAGTTCTTC
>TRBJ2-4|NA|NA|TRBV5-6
CASSQPIQRGRDIQYF
TGTGCCAGCAGCCAACCGATTCAAAGGGGCCGGGACATTCAGTACTTC
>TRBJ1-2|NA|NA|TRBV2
CASKTEAPLGYTF
TGTGCCAGCAAAACTGAGGCTCCTTTGGGCTACACCTTC
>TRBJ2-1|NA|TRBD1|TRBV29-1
CSVEWLAGGQLYNEQFF
TGCAGCGTTGAATGGTTGGCAGGGGGCCAGTTATACAATGAGCAGTTCTTC
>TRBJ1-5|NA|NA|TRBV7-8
CASSEGVIANQPQHF
TGTGCCAGCAGCGAGGGAGTGATAGCCAATCAGCCCCAGCATTTT
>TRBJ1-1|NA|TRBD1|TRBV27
CASRLDRGRGGTEAFF
TGTGCCAGCAGATTGGACAGGGGGCGAGGGGGGACTGAAGCTTTCTTT
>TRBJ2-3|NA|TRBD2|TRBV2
CASSGAGLAGDTQYF
TGTGCCAGCAGTGGGGCGGGACTAGCCGGCGATACGCAGTATTTT
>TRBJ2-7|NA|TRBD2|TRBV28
CASTLSGGQGRYEQYF
TGTGCCAGCACCCTATCGGGGGGGCAGGGAAGGTACGAGCAGTACTTC
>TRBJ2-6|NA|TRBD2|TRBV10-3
CAISERTAGSGANVLTF
TGTGCCATCAGTGAGCGCACAGCGGGGTCTGGGGCCAACGTCCTGACTTTC
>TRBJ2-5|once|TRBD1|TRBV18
CASSPGTGEETQYF
TGTGCCAGCTCCCCCGGGACAGGGGAAGAGACCCAGTACTTC
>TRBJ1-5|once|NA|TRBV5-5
CASSLQAGSNQPQHF
TGTGCCAGCAGCTTGCAGGCGGGTAGCAATCAGCCCCAGCATTTT
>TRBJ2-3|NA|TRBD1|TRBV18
CASSPNPGQGSTDTQYF
TGTGCCAGCTCGCCAAATCCCGGACAGGGGAGCACAGATACGCAGTATTTT
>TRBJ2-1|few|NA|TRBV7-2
CASSLGGGGRNEQFF
TGTGCCAGCAGCTTAGGGGGAGGGGGGAGAAATGAGCAGTTCTTC
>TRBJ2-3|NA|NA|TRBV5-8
CASSSLGRGGSTDTQYF
TGTGCCAGCAGCTCCCTGGGAAGAGGGGGATCCACAGATACGCAGTATTTT
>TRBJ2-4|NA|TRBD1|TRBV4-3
CASSPGGLGKNIQYF
TGCGCCAGCAGCCCAGGGGGTTTGGGCAAAAACATTCAGTACTTC
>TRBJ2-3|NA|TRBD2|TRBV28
CASRETSGNTDTQYF
TGTGCCAGCAGGGAGACTAGCGGAAACACAGATACGCAGTATTTT
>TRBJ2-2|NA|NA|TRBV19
CASSTPVLRVELFF
TGTGCCAGTAGTACACCCGTACTACGAGTGGAGCTGTTTTTT
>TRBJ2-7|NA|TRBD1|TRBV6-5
CASRRTGSYEQYF
TGTGCCAGCAGGCGGACAGGCTCCTACGAGCAGTACTTC
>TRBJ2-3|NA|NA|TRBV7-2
CASSFSHSDTQYF
TGTGCCAGCAGCTTTTCCCACTCAGATACGCAGTATTTT
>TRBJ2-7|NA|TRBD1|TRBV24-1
CATSDGSGTGGREQYF
TGTGCCACCAGTGATGGATCCGGGACAGGGGGCCGCGAGCAGTACTTC
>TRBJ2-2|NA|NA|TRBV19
CASSTTGFISGELFF
TGTGCCAGTAGTACAACAGGGTTCATATCCGGGGAGCTGTTTTTT
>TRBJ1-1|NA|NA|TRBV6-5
CASSYSNRANTEAFF
TGTGCCAGCAGTTACTCGAACAGAGCGAACACTGAAGCTTTCTTT
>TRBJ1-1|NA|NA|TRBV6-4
CASSRYMGGTEAFF
TGTGCCAGCAGCCGATACATGGGGGGCACTGAAGCTTTCTTT
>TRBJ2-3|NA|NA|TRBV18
CASSPQGGTDTQYF
TGTGCCAGCTCCCCCCAGGGCGGCACAGATACGCAGTATTTT
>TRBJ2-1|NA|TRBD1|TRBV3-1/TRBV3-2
CASSQGRGRTEQFF
TGTGCCAGCAGCCAAGGCAGGGGGCGCACTGAGCAGTTCTTC
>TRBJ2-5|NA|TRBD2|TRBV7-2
CASSLVPAGVRETQYF
TGTGCCAGCAGCTTAGTTCCGGCGGGAGTTAGGGAGACCCAGTACTTC
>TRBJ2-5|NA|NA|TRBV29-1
CSVDRAGETQYF
TGCAGCGTTGATAGAGCGGGAGAGACCCAGTACTTC
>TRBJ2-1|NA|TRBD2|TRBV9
CASSVAGQRGSYNEQFF
TGTGCCAGCAGCGTAGCCGGGCAGCGGGGCTCCTACAATGAGCAGTTCTTC
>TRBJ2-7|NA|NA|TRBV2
CASSRQLSYEQYF
TGTGCCAGCAGCAGACAGCTTTCCTACGAGCAGTACTTC
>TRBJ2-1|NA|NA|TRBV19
CASSKVDSPYNEQFF
TGTGCCAGTAGTAAGGTGGACAGCCCCTACAATGAGCAGTTCTTC
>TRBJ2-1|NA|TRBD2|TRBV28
CASMRGLAGISEQFF
TGTGCCAGCATGCGGGGACTAGCGGGAATCTCTGAGCAGTTCTTC